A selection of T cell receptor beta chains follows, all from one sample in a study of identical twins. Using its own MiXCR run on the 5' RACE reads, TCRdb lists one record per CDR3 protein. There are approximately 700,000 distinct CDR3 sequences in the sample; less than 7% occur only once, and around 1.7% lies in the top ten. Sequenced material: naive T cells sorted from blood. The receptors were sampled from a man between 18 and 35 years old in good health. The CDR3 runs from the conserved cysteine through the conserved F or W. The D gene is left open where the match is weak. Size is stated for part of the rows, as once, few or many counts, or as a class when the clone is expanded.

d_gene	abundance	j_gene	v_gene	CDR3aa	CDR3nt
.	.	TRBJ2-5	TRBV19	CATRARDQETQYF	TGTGCCACGCGGGCACGGGACCAAGAGACCCAGTACTTC
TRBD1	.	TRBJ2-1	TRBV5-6	CASSRRLQGEFF	TGTGCCAGCAGCCGGCGACTACAGGGGGAGTTCTTC
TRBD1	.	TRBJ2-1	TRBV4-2	CASSHRTGEHNEQFF	TGTGCCAGCAGCCATAGGACAGGGGAGCACAATGAGCAGTTCTTC
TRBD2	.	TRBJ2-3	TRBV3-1	CASSVLTSGLGTDTQYF	TGTGCCAGCAGCGTCCTGACTAGCGGGCTTGGCACAGATACGCAGTATTTT
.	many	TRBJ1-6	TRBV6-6	CASSYGRNSPLHF	TGTGCCAGCAGTTACGGTCGGAATTCACCCCTCCACTTT
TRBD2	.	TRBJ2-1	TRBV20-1	CSASSGGRFGYNEQFF	TGCAGTGCTAGCTCGGGAGGACGTTTTGGCTACAATGAGCAGTTCTTC
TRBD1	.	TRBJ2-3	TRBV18	CASSSGQGRPGTDTQYF	TGTGCCAGCTCATCGGGACAGGGTCGGCCTGGCACAGATACGCAGTATTTT
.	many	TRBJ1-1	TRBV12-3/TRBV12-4	CASSNKPNTEAFF	TGTGCCAGCAGTAACAAACCGAACACTGAAGCTTTCTTT
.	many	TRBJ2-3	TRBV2	CASTPAGGSTDTQYF	TGTGCCAGCACTCCGGCGGGCGGGAGCACAGATACGCAGTATTTT
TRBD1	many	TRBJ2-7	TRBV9	CASSVADRGYEQYF	TGTGCCAGCAGCGTAGCGGACAGGGGCTACGAGCAGTACTTC
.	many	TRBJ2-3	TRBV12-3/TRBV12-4	CASSFDTDTQYF	TGTGCCAGCAGTTTTGATACAGATACGCAGTATTTT
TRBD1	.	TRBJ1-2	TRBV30	CAWSAGTGLTYGYTF	TGTGCCTGGAGTGCCGGGACAGGGCTGACCTATGGCTACACCTTC
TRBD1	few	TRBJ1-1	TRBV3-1	CASSPRGQGDTEAFF	TGTGCCAGCAGCCCCAGGGGACAGGGCGACACTGAAGCCTTCTTT
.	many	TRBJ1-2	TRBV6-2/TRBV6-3	CASSYTTGQLNYGYTF	TGTGCCAGCAGTTACACGACCGGGCAGCTTAACTATGGCTACACCTTC
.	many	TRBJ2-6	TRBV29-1	CSVRTAGANVLTF	TGCAGCGTTCGTACTGCTGGGGCCAACGTCCTGACTTTC
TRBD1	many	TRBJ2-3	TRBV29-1	CSVRTGRFTDTQYF	TGCAGCGTCCGGACAGGGAGGTTCACAGATACGCAGTATTTT
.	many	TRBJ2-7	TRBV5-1	CASKSAGEQYF	TGCGCCAGCAAATCGGCGGGCGAGCAGTACTTC
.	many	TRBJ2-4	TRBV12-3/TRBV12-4	CASSSKVQLAKNIQYF	TGTGCCAGCAGTTCCAAGGTGCAACTAGCCAAAAACATTCAGTACTTC
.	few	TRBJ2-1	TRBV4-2	CASSARAENNEQFF	TGTGCCAGCAGCGCAAGGGCAGAAAACAATGAGCAGTTCTTC
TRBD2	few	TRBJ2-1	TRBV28	CASARTSGSYNEQFF	TGTGCCAGCGCCAGGACTAGCGGGAGCTACAATGAGCAGTTCTTC
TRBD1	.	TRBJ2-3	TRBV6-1	CASSRAGGTGSDTQYF	TGTGCCAGCAGTCGGGCGGGCGGGACAGGGTCAGATACGCAGTATTTT
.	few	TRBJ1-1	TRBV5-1	CASSFMDSRYNTEAFF	TGCGCCAGCAGCTTCATGGACAGTCGCTATAACACTGAAGCTTTCTTT
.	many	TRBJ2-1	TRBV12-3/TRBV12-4	CASTIDSYNEQFF	TGTGCCAGCACCATCGACTCTTACAATGAGCAGTTCTTC
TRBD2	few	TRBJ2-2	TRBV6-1	CASSPGLAGEIGELFF	TGTGCCAGCAGCCCCGGACTAGCGGGAGAGATCGGGGAGCTGTTTTTT
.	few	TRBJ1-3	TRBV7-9	CASSLYKQSGNTIYF	TGTGCCAGCAGCTTATACAAACAGTCCGGAAACACCATATATTTT
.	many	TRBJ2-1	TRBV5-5	CASSLNLANEQFF	TGTGCCAGCAGCTTGAACTTAGCCAATGAGCAGTTCTTC
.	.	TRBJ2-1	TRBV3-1	CASSHRDWHNEQFF	TGTGCCAGCAGCCACCGGGACTGGCACAATGAGCAGTTCTTC
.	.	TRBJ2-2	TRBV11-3	CASQDPPGELFF	TGTGCCAGCCAAGACCCTCCCGGGGAGCTGTTTTTT
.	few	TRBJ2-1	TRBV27	CASSLEPDNEQFF	TGTGCCAGCAGCCTTGAGCCAGACAATGAGCAGTTCTTC
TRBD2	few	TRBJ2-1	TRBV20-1	CSARGLAGAAVINNEQFF	TGCAGTGCTAGGGGACTAGCGGGAGCAGCAGTCATCAACAATGAGCAGTTCTTC